This TCR beta chain emerged from a study of identifying expanded T cells in peripheral blood. Findings and caveats of the study: About 1.3 clones differed between technical replicates, versus approximately 16 and 19 over time. Approximately two-week clone count variance significantly increased as total template count grew.

No infections or other immune events were documented during collection. CDR1 is SGHNT, CDR2 YENEEA, per germline. The CDR3 is 14 amino acids. V lost 5 bases to trimming and J lost 2 bases, with 11 bases between them. In this sample, this clone turned up once. Its antigen is undetermined. Assay used: immunoSEQ multiplex PCR; TCRdb lists only in-frame clones, some missing. The sample lists tens of thousands of clones; about 83% were seen once. The chain employs TRBV11-3 and TRBJ2-3; D is undetermined. Input material: blood. The clonotype was recovered from a person aged 18 to 75 in good health. The CDR3 reads CASSAREFTDTQYF. The CDR3 region has the DNA TGTGCCAGCAGCGCCAGAGAGTTCACAGATACGCAGTATTTT.